Presented here are 8 T cell receptor beta chains from one specimen sequenced in a study of blood T cells in healthy people across ages. Alongside a J-beta primer mix, a sample-barcoded 5' primer served in a second PCR lasting 7 to 11 cycles. TCRdb passed the 5' RACE reads through MiXCR, listing each CDR3 protein once. The sample carries more than 900,000 distinct CDR3 sequences, less than 25% recorded once. This sample also appeared in a second study, on T cells of mothers and their children.

The material sequenced was blood. These receptor sequences come from a girl aged 2-10 years in good health.

There are a few counts of this clonotype. The chain recombines TRBV29-1 with TRBJ2-1, with D perhaps matching TRBD2 (5 bases). The germline V gene encodes CDR1 SQVTM and CDR2 ANQGSEA. The CDR3 loop spans 11 amino acids. V was cut by 6 bases and J by 7 bases, with 10 bases left in between. Here the CDR3 reads CSVDPGNEQFF. CDR3 nucleotides: TGCAGCGTGGACCCGGGGAATGAGCAGTTCTTC.

The rearrangement joins TRBV29-1 to TRBJ1-4; D ambiguous. The V end was cut by 7 bases, the J end by 6 bases, with 9 bases between. Germline V gene lookup returns CDR1 SQVTM and CDR2 ANQGSEA. CDR3 length: 11 amino acids. Here the CDR3 reads CSGEKDEKLFF. DNA for the CDR3: TGCAGCGGAGAGAAAGATGAAAAACTGTTTTTT.

This clonotype has a handful of counts. J is TRBJ1-5 and V is TRBV28; D not certain. The CDR3 totals 15 residues. The germline V gene encodes CDR1 MDHEN and CDR2 SYDVKM. Trimming stripped 4 bases from V and 0 bases from J, with 10 bases between. For the CDR3, the DNA is TGTGCCAGCAGTTCCCCCGGGTCTAGCAATCAGCCCCAGCATTTT. Amino acid sequence: CASSSPGSSNQPQHF.

Many counts were recorded for this clonotype. The chain is built from TRBV6-2 or TRBV6-3 and TRBJ2-7; no definite D call. This CDR3 has 12 residues. The germline V gene encodes CDR1 MNHEY and CDR2 SVGEGT. Trimming pared 5 bases from V and 3 bases from J, leaving 8 bases between. CDR3 DNA sequence: TGTGCCAGCAGTACATCGGGCTACGAGCAGTACTTC. It translates to CASSTSGYEQYF.

The sample holds a few counts of this clonotype. The chain combines TRBV4-2 with TRBJ2-1; TRBD2 aligns across 8 bases. Losses at the gene ends were 6 bases for V and 0 bases for J; bases not matched to a gene: 7. Germline V gene data show CDR1 as LGHNA and CDR2 as YNFKEQ. There are 16 residues in the CDR3. The CDR3 sequence: CASRWEAGASYNEQFF. CDR3 DNA: TGTGCCAGCAGATGGGAAGCGGGAGCCTCCTACAATGAGCAGTTCTTC.

The chain couples TRBV6-5 to TRBJ2-2; D gene uncertain. The CDR3 sequence is 14 residues long. V lost 0 bases to trimming and J lost 5 bases, with 7 bases between them. Germline CDR1 is MNHEY and CDR2 is SVGAGI. The CDR3 sequence is CASSYSSTTGELFF. The CDR3 DNA is TGTGCCAGCAGTTACTCCTCAACAACCGGGGAGCTGTTTTTT.

This clonotype has just a few counts. A read error may produce the germline difference seen at one junction end. The CDR3 is CTSSHLWGQGADGDTQYF. The CDR3 region has the DNA TGCACCAGCAGCCACCTATGGGGACAGGGGGCGGACGGGGATACCCAGTACTTC. The V gene is TRBV4-1, the J gene TRBJ2-1; 12 nucleotides line up with TRBD1. The DNA matches TRBJ2-5 better at its end, which makes the J call doubtful. The CDR3 has 18 residues. The V gene's germline CDR1 is MGHRA and CDR2 YSYEKL.

The chain has TRBV12-3 or TRBV12-4 and TRBJ1-2, with D hard to call. The length of the CDR3 is 16 residues. With 6 bases removed from V and 3 bases from J, the gap between germline ends came to 20 bases. Here the CDR3 reads CASREGGAPLDYGYTF. The CDR3 DNA is TGTGCCAGCAGGGAGGGAGGAGCCCCTTTAGACTATGGCTACACCTTC.